This T cell receptor (beta chain) is drawn from a study of early T cells in non-severe SARS-CoV-2 infection. The germline gives CDR1 MNHNS, CDR2 SASEGT. The junction had 7 bases not matched to a gene; V was cut back by 6 bases and J by 1 base. CDR3 size: 15 residues. One entry per CDR3 protein, called by TCRdb with MiXCR from the 5' RACE reads. The profile covers fewer than 75,000 distinct CDR3 sequences, with roughly 18% appearing a single time and roughly 10% taken by the ten largest. There are a few counts of this clonotype. The chain combines TRBV6-1 with TRBJ2-3; 7 bases are a match to TRBD1. The clonotype comes from an adult who was a healthcare worker with PCR-confirmed SARS-CoV-2 infection or an uninfected control (not recorded which). The source was whole blood, collected at baseline. CDR3: CASSPTGERTDTQYF. The CDR3 DNA reads as TGTGCCAGCAGCCCCACAGGGGAGCGCACAGATACGCAGTATTTT.